This T cell receptor (beta chain) was found in a study of T cell responses to AZD1222 COVID-19 vaccine. For the study at large: Second-dose schedules of about 4 or about 12 weeks were combined.

Study-wide points: Clonal diversity may have been underestimated, and the donors were mostly white British, with more females than males. Nearly half of the spike-specific TCRs reportedly recognize variant regions that carry no mutations. Repertoires were collected only later (after the peak T cell response had occurred).

A note on this clone: Antigen unknown.

The data were produced by immunoSEQ multiplex PCR, yet TCRdb's version contains in-frame clones alone and is incomplete. The table has 120,000 or so clones, around 87% seen once. This clonotype was obtained from an adult in good health. Sequencing was performed on peripheral blood, taken on day 0 of AZD1222 vaccination.

The CDR3: CATSRGPGQGTDTQYF. CDR3 sequence (DNA): TGTGCCACCAGCAGGGGTCCGGGACAGGGGACAGATACGCAGTATTTT. The chain recombines TRBV15 with TRBJ2-3; 10 nucleotides agree with TRBD1. The CDR3 is 16 residues long. Germline V lookup: CDR1 LNHNV, CDR2 YYDKDF (reference sequence). V lost 3 bases, J lost 3 bases, and 6 bases stayed unmatched.